A selection of T cell receptor beta chains follows, all from one sample in a study of blood T cell repertoires in COVID-19. TCRdb's table, derived via immunoSEQ multiplex PCR, lists solely in-frame clones and lacks some. The sample gives some 260,000 clones, roughly 84% of which show up once; roughly 3% is in the top ten. The source material was peripheral blood. The receptors were gathered from a woman between 18 and 29 years old with acute or convalescent COVID-19. Both conserved end residues are part of each CDR3. The order of the fields is CDR3 length, J gene, V gene, D gene, clone size, CDR3 protein, CDR3 DNA. A D gene is named only where the DNA matches it firmly. Clone size is given for some rows only: seen once, a few or many times, or a class if the clone is expanded.

CDR3 length: 12; J gene: TRBJ2-7; V gene: TRBV7-9; D gene: NA; clone size: NA; CDR3 protein: CASSLPPYEQYF; CDR3 DNA: TGTGCCAGCAGCCTCCCCCCCTACGAGCAGTACTTC
CDR3 length: 15; J gene: TRBJ2-5; V gene: TRBV7-9; D gene: TRBD1; clone size: NA; CDR3 protein: CASSRTRQGWETQYF; CDR3 DNA: TGTGCCAGCAGCCGGACCCGACAGGGGTGGGAGACCCAGTACTTC
CDR3 length: 11; J gene: TRBJ2-7; V gene: TRBV10-2; D gene: NA; clone size: NA; CDR3 protein: CASSVAFEQYF; CDR3 DNA: TGCGCCAGCAGTGTGGCATTCGAGCAGTACTTC
CDR3 length: 16; J gene: TRBJ1-5; V gene: TRBV6-2/TRBV6-3; D gene: NA; clone size: NA; CDR3 protein: CASSSRTGYSNQPQHF; CDR3 DNA: TGTGCCAGCAGTTCCCGTACAGGATATAGCAATCAGCCCCAGCATTTT
CDR3 length: 16; J gene: TRBJ2-1; V gene: TRBV5-1; D gene: TRBD2; clone size: NA; CDR3 protein: CASSLAVYGGSNEQFF; CDR3 DNA: TGCGCCAGCAGCTTGGCCGTTTATGGCGGGAGCAATGAGCAGTTCTTC
CDR3 length: 14; J gene: TRBJ1-6; V gene: TRBV7-2; D gene: NA; clone size: NA; CDR3 protein: CASSLAQSNSPLHF; CDR3 DNA: TGTGCCAGCAGCTTAGCACAGTCCAATTCACCCCTCCACTTT
CDR3 length: 16; J gene: TRBJ2-2; V gene: TRBV27; D gene: TRBD1; clone size: NA; CDR3 protein: CASSPETGVGTGELFF; CDR3 DNA: TGTGCCAGCAGTCCAGAGACAGGGGTGGGCACCGGGGAGCTGTTTTTT
CDR3 length: 13; J gene: TRBJ2-7; V gene: TRBV6-2/TRBV6-3; D gene: TRBD1; clone size: NA; CDR3 protein: CASSSDRGHEQYF; CDR3 DNA: TGTGCCAGCAGCAGCGACAGGGGCCACGAGCAGTACTTC
CDR3 length: 16; J gene: TRBJ2-1; V gene: TRBV7-9; D gene: TRBD2; clone size: NA; CDR3 protein: CASSPPGLAGYGEQFF; CDR3 DNA: TGTGCCAGCAGCCCACCCGGGCTAGCGGGATATGGTGAGCAGTTCTTC
CDR3 length: 14; J gene: TRBJ2-3; V gene: TRBV5-1; D gene: NA; clone size: NA; CDR3 protein: CASSFRQTTDTQYF; CDR3 DNA: TGCGCCAGCAGCTTCCGACAGACCACAGATACGCAGTATTTT
CDR3 length: 11; J gene: TRBJ2-5; V gene: TRBV20-1; D gene: NA; clone size: NA; CDR3 protein: CSATLKETQYF; CDR3 DNA: TGCAGTGCTACCCTAAAAGAGACCCAGTACTTC
CDR3 length: 13; J gene: TRBJ1-1; V gene: TRBV19; D gene: NA; clone size: NA; CDR3 protein: CASKETSNTEAFF; CDR3 DNA: TGTGCCAGTAAGGAGACTTCGAACACTGAAGCTTTCTTT
CDR3 length: 16; J gene: TRBJ2-7; V gene: TRBV27; D gene: TRBD1; clone size: NA; CDR3 protein: CASSPPGTGPPYEQYF; CDR3 DNA: TGTGCCAGCAGTCCGCCCGGGACAGGTCCTCCCTACGAGCAGTACTTC
CDR3 length: 15; J gene: TRBJ2-7; V gene: TRBV10-3; D gene: TRBD2; clone size: NA; CDR3 protein: CAISPGLAETYEQYF; CDR3 DNA: TGTGCCATCAGCCCGGGACTAGCGGAAACTTACGAGCAGTACTTC
CDR3 length: 14; J gene: TRBJ1-6; V gene: TRBV27; D gene: NA; clone size: few; CDR3 protein: CASSLYAGLSPLHF; CDR3 DNA: TGTGCCAGCAGTTTATACGCAGGGCTTTCACCCCTCCACTTT
CDR3 length: 16; J gene: TRBJ2-1; V gene: TRBV5-1; D gene: TRBD2; clone size: NA; CDR3 protein: CASSFGGLAGVIEQFF; CDR3 DNA: TGCGCCAGCAGCTTTGGGGGACTAGCGGGAGTAATTGAGCAGTTCTTC
CDR3 length: 14; J gene: TRBJ1-4; V gene: TRBV7-9; D gene: NA; clone size: few; CDR3 protein: CASSLAAGNEKLFF; CDR3 DNA: TGTGCCAGCAGCTTAGCGGCGGGGAATGAAAAACTGTTTTTT
CDR3 length: 14; J gene: TRBJ1-1; V gene: TRBV5-6; D gene: NA; clone size: NA; CDR3 protein: CASSRGYMNTEAFF; CDR3 DNA: TGTGCCAGCAGCCGAGGATACATGAACACTGAAGCTTTCTTT
CDR3 length: 16; J gene: TRBJ1-3; V gene: TRBV4-2; D gene: TRBD1; clone size: once; CDR3 protein: CASSQTRTGPEDTIYF; CDR3 DNA: TGTGCCAGCAGCCAGACTAGGACAGGCCCTGAGGACACCATATATTTT
CDR3 length: 15; J gene: TRBJ2-7; V gene: TRBV27; D gene: NA; clone size: NA; CDR3 protein: CASSLSSGQPYEQYF; CDR3 DNA: TGTGCCAGCAGTTTATCCTCGGGACAACCATACGAGCAGTACTTC
CDR3 length: 15; J gene: TRBJ2-2; V gene: TRBV2; D gene: TRBD1; clone size: NA; CDR3 protein: CASSGGQGSTGELFF; CDR3 DNA: TGTGCCAGCAGTGGGGGACAGGGAAGCACCGGGGAGCTGTTTTTT
CDR3 length: 15; J gene: TRBJ1-3; V gene: TRBV11-2; D gene: NA; clone size: NA; CDR3 protein: CASSLGGNRRNTIYF; CDR3 DNA: TGTGCCAGCAGCTTAGGGGGCAACAGGAGAAACACCATATATTTT
CDR3 length: 18; J gene: TRBJ2-6; V gene: TRBV5-5; D gene: NA; clone size: NA; CDR3 protein: CASSSSGTKSSGANVLTF; CDR3 DNA: TGTGCCAGCAGCTCCTCCGGGACAAAAAGCTCTGGGGCCAACGTCCTGACTTTC
CDR3 length: 18; J gene: TRBJ2-1; V gene: TRBV19; D gene: TRBD2; clone size: NA; CDR3 protein: CASSIGVTSGVSYNEQFF; CDR3 DNA: TGTGCCAGTAGTATAGGAGTCACTAGCGGGGTATCCTACAATGAGCAGTTCTTC
CDR3 length: 17; J gene: TRBJ2-5; V gene: TRBV7-8; D gene: TRBD2; clone size: NA; CDR3 protein: CASSLVMLAGVGETQYF; CDR3 DNA: TGTGCCAGCAGCTTAGTAATGCTAGCGGGAGTGGGGGAGACCCAGTACTTC
CDR3 length: 14; J gene: TRBJ1-3; V gene: TRBV28; D gene: NA; clone size: NA; CDR3 protein: CASSSASFGNTIYF; CDR3 DNA: TGTGCCAGCAGTTCTGCCTCATTCGGGAACACCATATATTTT
CDR3 length: 16; J gene: TRBJ1-3; V gene: TRBV4-2; D gene: NA; clone size: NA; CDR3 protein: CASSQVGGATGNTIYF; CDR3 DNA: TGTGCCAGCAGCCAAGTAGGGGGGGCCACTGGAAACACCATATATTTT
CDR3 length: 13; J gene: TRBJ1-1; V gene: TRBV13; D gene: NA; clone size: NA; CDR3 protein: CASSLVNTGEAFF; CDR3 DNA: TGTGCCAGCAGCTTAGTCAACACGGGTGAAGCTTTCTTT
CDR3 length: 12; J gene: TRBJ1-2; V gene: TRBV7-2; D gene: NA; clone size: NA; CDR3 protein: CASSLFRYGYTF; CDR3 DNA: TGTGCCAGCAGCTTATTTCGCTATGGCTACACCTTC
CDR3 length: 15; J gene: TRBJ2-3; V gene: TRBV25-1; D gene: TRBD2; clone size: few; CDR3 protein: CASSESGGSRDTQYF; CDR3 DNA: TGTGCCAGCAGTGAATCCGGCGGGAGCAGGGATACGCAGTATTTT
CDR3 length: 15; J gene: TRBJ1-1; V gene: TRBV18; D gene: TRBD1; clone size: NA; CDR3 protein: CASSSDRASGAEAFF; CDR3 DNA: TGTGCCAGCTCATCGGACAGGGCGTCCGGGGCTGAAGCTTTCTTT
CDR3 length: 19; J gene: TRBJ2-4; V gene: TRBV7-2; D gene: TRBD1; clone size: NA; CDR3 protein: CASSLVAGQAALAKNIQYF; CDR3 DNA: TGTGCCAGCAGCTTAGTAGCAGGACAGGCCGCTCTAGCCAAAAACATTCAGTACTTC
CDR3 length: 14; J gene: TRBJ1-2; V gene: TRBV29-1; D gene: NA; clone size: NA; CDR3 protein: CSVERQNVSYGYTF; CDR3 DNA: TGCAGCGTTGAGAGGCAGAATGTTTCGTATGGCTACACCTTC
CDR3 length: 14; J gene: TRBJ2-3; V gene: TRBV5-1; D gene: TRBD2; clone size: NA; CDR3 protein: CASSWAGGPDTQYF; CDR3 DNA: TGCGCCAGCAGCTGGGCGGGAGGACCAGATACGCAGTATTTT
CDR3 length: 15; J gene: TRBJ1-2; V gene: TRBV28; D gene: TRBD1; clone size: NA; CDR3 protein: CASSPMSDRPYGYTF; CDR3 DNA: TGTGCCAGCAGCCCGATGTCGGACAGGCCCTATGGCTACACCTTC
CDR3 length: 16; J gene: TRBJ1-2; V gene: TRBV6-1; D gene: TRBD1; clone size: once; CDR3 protein: CASSEGLGQGIYGYTF; CDR3 DNA: TGTGCCAGCAGTGAAGGATTAGGACAGGGGATCTATGGCTACACCTTC
CDR3 length: 22; J gene: TRBJ2-3; V gene: TRBV24-1; D gene: NA; clone size: once; CDR3 protein: CATSDLPLPPTYVGVCTDTQYF; CDR3 DNA: TGTGCCACCAGTGATTTGCCTCTACCTCCAACCTATGTGGGAGTCTGTACAGATACGCAGTATTTT
CDR3 length: 14; J gene: TRBJ2-7; V gene: TRBV5-1; D gene: TRBD2; clone size: NA; CDR3 protein: CASSSRTSYHEQYF; CDR3 DNA: TGCGCCAGCAGCTCCCGGACTAGCTACCACGAGCAGTACTTC
CDR3 length: 14; J gene: TRBJ2-1; V gene: TRBV19; D gene: NA; clone size: NA; CDR3 protein: CASTPKSSYNEQFF; CDR3 DNA: TGTGCCAGCACCCCTAAGAGCTCCTACAATGAGCAGTTCTTC
CDR3 length: 15; J gene: TRBJ2-1; V gene: TRBV7-9; D gene: TRBD2; clone size: NA; CDR3 protein: CASSVGTSEYNEQFF; CDR3 DNA: TGTGCCAGCAGCGTCGGGACTAGCGAATACAATGAGCAGTTCTTC
CDR3 length: 16; J gene: TRBJ2-1; V gene: TRBV5-4; D gene: TRBD2; clone size: NA; CDR3 protein: CASSLQLAGVNNEQFF; CDR3 DNA: TGTGCCAGCAGCCTTCAACTAGCGGGAGTGAACAATGAGCAGTTCTTC
CDR3 length: 16; J gene: TRBJ2-7; V gene: TRBV15; D gene: TRBD1; clone size: NA; CDR3 protein: CATDRGGAGSSYEQYF; CDR3 DNA: TGTGCCACCGACAGGGGGGGAGCGGGGAGCTCCTACGAGCAGTACTTC
CDR3 length: 16; J gene: TRBJ2-7; V gene: TRBV28; D gene: TRBD2; clone size: NA; CDR3 protein: CASSSSGLAGAVEQYF; CDR3 DNA: TGTGCCAGCAGCTCATCCGGACTAGCGGGAGCGGTCGAGCAGTACTTC
CDR3 length: 13; J gene: TRBJ2-7; V gene: TRBV19; D gene: NA; clone size: NA; CDR3 protein: CASRHRGSYEQYF; CDR3 DNA: TGTGCCAGTAGGCACCGAGGGTCCTACGAGCAGTACTTC
CDR3 length: 16; J gene: TRBJ2-5; V gene: TRBV5-1; D gene: NA; clone size: NA; CDR3 protein: CASSLVSWPLQETQYF; CDR3 DNA: TGCGCCAGCAGCTTGGTCTCATGGCCCCTCCAAGAGACCCAGTACTTC
CDR3 length: 20; J gene: TRBJ2-7; V gene: TRBV6-6; D gene: TRBD2; clone size: NA; CDR3 protein: CASSNPGLAGVEGTRYEQYF; CDR3 DNA: TGTGCCAGCAGCAATCCCGGACTAGCGGGAGTGGAAGGTACTCGCTACGAGCAGTACTTC
CDR3 length: 14; J gene: TRBJ1-6; V gene: TRBV28; D gene: TRBD1; clone size: NA; CDR3 protein: CASSLSRGVSPLHF; CDR3 DNA: TGTGCCAGCAGTTTATCCAGGGGGGTTTCACCCCTCCACTTT
CDR3 length: 16; J gene: TRBJ1-1; V gene: TRBV21-1; D gene: NA; clone size: NA; CDR3 protein: CASSKDGQGAKVEAFF; CDR3 DNA: TGTGCCAGCAGCAAAGATGGACAGGGGGCTAAAGTGGAAGCTTTCTTT
CDR3 length: 13; J gene: TRBJ2-7; V gene: TRBV6-1; D gene: NA; clone size: NA; CDR3 protein: CASSEVQAYEQYF; CDR3 DNA: TGTGCCAGCAGTGAGGTACAGGCCTACGAGCAGTACTTC
CDR3 length: 15; J gene: TRBJ1-2; V gene: TRBV4-3; D gene: TRBD1; clone size: NA; CDR3 protein: CASSQYGQGVYGYTF; CDR3 DNA: TGCGCCAGCAGCCAGTATGGACAGGGTGTGTATGGCTACACCTTC
CDR3 length: 14; J gene: TRBJ1-6; V gene: TRBV30; D gene: NA; clone size: NA; CDR3 protein: CAWAGQPGGRPLHF; CDR3 DNA: TGTGCCTGGGCCGGACAGCCGGGAGGGAGGCCCCTCCACTTT
CDR3 length: 15; J gene: TRBJ2-3; V gene: TRBV6-5; D gene: NA; clone size: few; CDR3 protein: CASSRSWELTDTQYF; CDR3 DNA: TGTGCCAGCAGCCGATCCTGGGAGCTCACAGATACGCAGTATTTT
CDR3 length: 14; J gene: TRBJ1-3; V gene: TRBV5-6; D gene: NA; clone size: NA; CDR3 protein: CASSLRGGGNTIYF; CDR3 DNA: TGTGCCAGCAGCTTGCGGGGAGGCGGAAACACCATATATTTT
CDR3 length: 13; J gene: TRBJ2-2; V gene: TRBV10-2; D gene: NA; clone size: NA; CDR3 protein: CASRTGFTGELFF; CDR3 DNA: TGCGCCAGCAGGACTGGTTTCACCGGGGAGCTGTTTTTT
CDR3 length: 15; J gene: TRBJ2-1; V gene: TRBV10-2; D gene: NA; clone size: NA; CDR3 protein: CASSGSREIHNEQFF; CDR3 DNA: TGCGCCAGCAGTGGTTCTCGGGAGATCCACAATGAGCAGTTCTTC
CDR3 length: 14; J gene: TRBJ1-1; V gene: TRBV21-1; D gene: NA; clone size: NA; CDR3 protein: CASSKDSVNTEAFF; CDR3 DNA: TGTGCCAGCAGCAAAGATAGCGTCAACACTGAAGCTTTCTTT
CDR3 length: 15; J gene: TRBJ1-6; V gene: TRBV15; D gene: NA; clone size: NA; CDR3 protein: CATSEEGRVRSPLHF; CDR3 DNA: TGTGCCACCAGCGAGGAGGGGAGGGTTCGGTCACCCCTCCACTTT
CDR3 length: 16; J gene: TRBJ1-6; V gene: TRBV19; D gene: NA; clone size: NA; CDR3 protein: CASSIDSGRYNSPLHF; CDR3 DNA: TGTGCCAGTAGTATAGATTCAGGGCGGTATAATTCACCCCTCCACTTT
CDR3 length: 15; J gene: TRBJ2-1; V gene: TRBV4-3; D gene: NA; clone size: NA; CDR3 protein: CASSLKILARNEQFF; CDR3 DNA: TGCGCCAGCAGCCTTAAAATCTTGGCGAGGAATGAGCAGTTCTTC